This TCR beta chain comes out of a study of T cell responses to AZD1222 COVID-19 vaccine. Study-level results: Only six people who got AZD1222 tested seropositive at baseline. Targeting of unmutated variant regions was reportedly seen in nearly half of spike-specific TCRs. Repertoires were collected only later (after the peak T cell response had occurred).

With respect to this clone: Its antigen is not known.

Profiled with immunoSEQ multiplex PCR; TCRdb holds only in-frame clones, not every one. The data hold around 80,000 clones, with about four fifths observed a single time. CDR3 length: 13 amino acids. Germline trimming cut 6 bases from V and 3 bases from J; bases unmatched to any gene: 4. Germline-derived CDR1 and CDR2 are ENHRY and SYGVKD. The input for sequencing was peripheral blood, taken 28 days after the second AZD1222 dose. The receptor's source is an adult who received the AZD1222 COVID-19 vaccine. This rearrangement joins TRBV10-3 to TRBJ1-2; 7 bases are a match to TRBD1. The CDR3 DNA is TGTGCCATCAGCCTGGGACAGTACTATGGCTACACCTTC. Translated: CAISLGQYYGYTF.